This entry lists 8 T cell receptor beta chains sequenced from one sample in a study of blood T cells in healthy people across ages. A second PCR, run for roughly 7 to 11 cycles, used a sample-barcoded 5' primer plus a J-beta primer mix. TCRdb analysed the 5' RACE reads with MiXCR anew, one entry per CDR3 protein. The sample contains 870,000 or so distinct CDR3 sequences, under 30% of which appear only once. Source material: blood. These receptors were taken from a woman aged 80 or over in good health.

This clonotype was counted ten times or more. The CDR3, as DNA: TGCAGTGCTAACATCCCCGGGACAGTCTCCTACAATGAGCAGTTCTTC. This encodes CSANIPGTVSYNEQFF. The chain joins TRBV20-1 to TRBJ2-1; 7 bases line up with TRBD1. The germline gives CDR1 DFQATT, CDR2 SNEGSKA (reference sequence). V lost 4 bases, J lost 0 bases, and 9 bases stayed unmatched. The CDR3 runs 16 residues.

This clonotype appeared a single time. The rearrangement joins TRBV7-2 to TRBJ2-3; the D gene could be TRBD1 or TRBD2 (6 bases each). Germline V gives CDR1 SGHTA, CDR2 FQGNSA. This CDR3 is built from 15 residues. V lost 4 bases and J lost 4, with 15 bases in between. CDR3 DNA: TGTGCCAGCAGCTGGTGGGGGGCCGGGGCAGATACGCAGTATTTT. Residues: CASSWWGAGADTQYF. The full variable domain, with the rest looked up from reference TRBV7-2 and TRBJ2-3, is GAGVSQSPSNKVTEKGKDVELRCDPISGHTALYWYRQSLGQGLEFLIYFQGNSAPDKSGLPSDRFSAERTGGSVSTLTIQRTQQEDSAVYLCASSWWGAGADTQYFGPGTRLTVL.

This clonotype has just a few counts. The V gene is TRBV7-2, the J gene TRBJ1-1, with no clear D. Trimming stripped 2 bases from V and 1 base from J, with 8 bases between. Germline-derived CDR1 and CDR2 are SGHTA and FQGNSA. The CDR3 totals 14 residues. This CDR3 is CASSLFVQNTEAFF. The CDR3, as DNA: TGTGCCAGCAGCTTATTTGTACAGAACACTGAAGCTTTCTTT.

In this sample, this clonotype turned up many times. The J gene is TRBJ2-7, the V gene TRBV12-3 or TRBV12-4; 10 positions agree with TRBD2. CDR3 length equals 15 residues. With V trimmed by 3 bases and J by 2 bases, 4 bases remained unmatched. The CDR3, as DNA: TGTGCCAGCAGTTTTCCGAGCGGGGGGGCCTACGAGCAGTACTTC. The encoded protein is CASSFPSGGAYEQYF.

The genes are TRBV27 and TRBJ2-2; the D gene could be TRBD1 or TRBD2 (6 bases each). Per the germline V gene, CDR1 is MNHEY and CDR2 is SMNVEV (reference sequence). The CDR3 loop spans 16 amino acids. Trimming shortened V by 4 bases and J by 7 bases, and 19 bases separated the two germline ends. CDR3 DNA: TGTGCCAGCAGTTGGGTGATAGGGGGGTTTAGCGGGGAGCTGTTTTTT. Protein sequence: CASSWVIGGFSGELFF.

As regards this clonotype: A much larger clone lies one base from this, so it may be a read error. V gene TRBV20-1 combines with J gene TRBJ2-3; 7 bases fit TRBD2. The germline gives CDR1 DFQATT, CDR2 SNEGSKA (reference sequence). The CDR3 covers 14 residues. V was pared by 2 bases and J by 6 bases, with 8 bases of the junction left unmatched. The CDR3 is CSARRTGEGDTQYF. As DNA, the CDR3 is TGCAGTGCTAGAAGGACTGGGGAGGGCGATACGCAGTATTTT.

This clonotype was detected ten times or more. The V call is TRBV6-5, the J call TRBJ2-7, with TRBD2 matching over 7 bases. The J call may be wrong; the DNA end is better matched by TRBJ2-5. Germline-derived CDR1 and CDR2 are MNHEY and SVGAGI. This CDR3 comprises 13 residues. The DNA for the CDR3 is TGTGCCAGCAGTTACGCGGGGGTAAAGACCCAGTACTTC. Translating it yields CASSYAGVKTQYF.

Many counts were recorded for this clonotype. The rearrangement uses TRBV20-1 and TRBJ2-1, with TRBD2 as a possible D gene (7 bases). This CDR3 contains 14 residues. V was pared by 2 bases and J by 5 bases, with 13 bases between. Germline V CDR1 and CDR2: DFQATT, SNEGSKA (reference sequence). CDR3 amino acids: CSARTGGLDNEQFF. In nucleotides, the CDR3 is TGCAGTGCTAGAACGGGGGGCCTGGACAATGAGCAGTTCTTC.